Detailed here is one T cell receptor (beta chain). The data were produced by immunoSEQ multiplex PCR, yet TCRdb's version contains in-frame clones alone and is incomplete. Here the sample spans roughly 80,000 clones, about 94% being singletons. The data were obtained in a study of technical replicates of blood from a few donors. Germline loops: CDR1 SGHNT, CDR2 YENEEA. The CDR3 contains 15 residues. The V gene end was trimmed by 5 bases and the J gene end by 6 bases; junction bases not matched to a gene: 7. The receptor comes from a human donor in good health. The chain links TRBV11-3 to TRBJ2-2; 9 nucleotides agree with TRBD2. Source material: T cells isolated from PBMCs. This CDR3 reads CASSRLAGVAGELFF. The CDR3 DNA reads TGTGCCAGCAGCCGCTTAGCGGGAGTCGCCGGGGAGCTGTTTTTT.